The 2 T cell receptor beta chains presented below share a single source sample, sequenced in a study of CD8 T cells in Susac syndrome. Reverse transcription of roughly 0.5 to 1 ug RNA used random hexamers. TCRdb independently ran MiXCR on the immunoSEQ multiplex PCR reads; one entry per CDR3 protein. The profile shows around 80,000 distinct CDR3 sequences, approximately 93% of them singletons. The sequencing sample was made of CD8+ T cells from PBMCs. Every receptor here comes from a human donor with Susac syndrome.

The chain has TRBV9 and TRBJ2-5; 9 positions match TRBD1. J was trimmed by 5 bases and V by 0 bases; bases with no gene match: 5. The CDR3 totals 15 residues. Per germline, CDR1 SGDLS and CDR2 YYNGEE. CDR3 amino acids: CASSVAGTGLETQYF. The CDR3 DNA follows: TGTGCCAGCAGCGTAGCGGGGACAGGGTTGGAGACCCAGTACTTC.

The chain joins TRBV27 to TRBJ2-3; 10 bases match TRBD2. Germline loops: CDR1 MNHEY, CDR2 SMNVEV (reference sequence). Losses at the gene ends were 6 bases for V and 3 bases for J; bases not matched to a gene: 21. This CDR3 comprises 20 residues. The CDR3 DNA sequence: TGTGCCAGCAGCGTATCCTCAGAAGCGGGGGGGCCGAGTATGACAGATACGCAGTATTTT. This translates into CASSVSSEAGGPSMTDTQYF.